This is a list of T cell receptor beta chains from one sample in a study of blood T cells in healthy people across ages. TCRdb used MiXCR to reprocess the 5' RACE reads, holding one entry per CDR3 protein. Of about 640,000 distinct CDR3 sequences detected, 58% appear once; the ten largest clones hold around 37%. The sample comprised blood. The receptors originated from a man between 60 and 75 years old in good health. Each CDR3 is given with its conserved first and last residue. D genes are given only for firm matches. Clone size appears in some rows only: once, few, many, or a class for an expanded clone.

J: TRBJ2-7; D: TRBD1; V: TRBV5-8; size: few; DNA: TGTGCCAGCAGCTTAGCCGGGACAGGAGAGAAGCAGTACTTC; CDR3: CASSLAGTGEKQYF
J: TRBJ2-1; D: .; V: TRBV25-1; size: .; DNA: TGTGCCAGCCAATTGGTGGAAGGGGAGCAGTTCTTC; CDR3: CASQLVEGEQFF
J: TRBJ2-1; D: TRBD1; V: TRBV29-1; size: many; DNA: TGCAGCGGCGGGACAGGGGGTCACAATGAGCAGTTCTTC; CDR3: CSGGTGGHNEQFF
J: TRBJ2-5; D: .; V: TRBV29-1; size: .; DNA: TGCAGCGCCAGGGACGGCTGGTACCAAGAGACCCAGTACTTC; CDR3: CSARDGWYQETQYF
J: TRBJ1-2; D: .; V: TRBV4-1; size: few; DNA: TGCGCCAGCAGCCATTACGAAGCTAACTATGGCTACACCTTC; CDR3: CASSHYEANYGYTF
J: TRBJ2-1; D: TRBD2; V: TRBV3-1; size: once; DNA: TGTGCCAGCAGCCAAGCCCTAGCGGGGGGGCTCAATGAGCAGTTCTTC; CDR3: CASSQALAGGLNEQFF
J: TRBJ2-3; D: .; V: TRBV5-1; size: few; DNA: TGCGCCAGCAGCGGAACTCCGTCGGGGGGCACAGATACGCAGTATTTT; CDR3: CASSGTPSGGTDTQYF
J: TRBJ2-3; D: TRBD2; V: TRBV29-1; size: .; DNA: TGCAGCGTGGTGACTAGCGGGGGCAATACGCAGTATTTT; CDR3: CSVVTSGGNTQYF
J: TRBJ1-2; D: .; V: TRBV3-1; size: .; DNA: TGTGCCAGCAGCCAAGGTCCAGTCCGCTATGGCTACACCTTC; CDR3: CASSQGPVRYGYTF
J: TRBJ2-5; D: .; V: TRBV27; size: few; DNA: TGTGCCAGCAGTTTAGGCGGACAGCTGGGGGAGACCCAGTACTTC; CDR3: CASSLGGQLGETQYF